This T cell receptor (beta chain) was profiled in a study of blood T cells in healthy people across ages. The germline CDR1 and CDR2 sequences are SGHAT and FQNNGV. V shed 4 bases and J shed 0 bases, with 10 bases lying between them. The CDR3 runs to 15 residues. The use of a sample-barcoded 5' primer and a J-beta primer mix characterized a second PCR of about 6 to 11 cycles. Carrying 12 random nucleotides, a template-switch adaptor labeled each individual cDNA molecule. A single record per CDR3 protein comes from TCRdb applying MiXCR to the 5' RACE reads. This table has about 680,000 distinct CDR3 sequences, about half appearing once.

This chain links TRBV11-2 with TRBJ2-1; D gene ambiguous. The sequence came from a woman aged 60-75 years in good health. Material for sequencing was blood. The CDR3 nucleotides are TGTGCCAGCAGCTCCACGCTGAGCTCCTACAATGAGCAGTTCTTC. Encoded protein: CASSSTLSSYNEQFF.